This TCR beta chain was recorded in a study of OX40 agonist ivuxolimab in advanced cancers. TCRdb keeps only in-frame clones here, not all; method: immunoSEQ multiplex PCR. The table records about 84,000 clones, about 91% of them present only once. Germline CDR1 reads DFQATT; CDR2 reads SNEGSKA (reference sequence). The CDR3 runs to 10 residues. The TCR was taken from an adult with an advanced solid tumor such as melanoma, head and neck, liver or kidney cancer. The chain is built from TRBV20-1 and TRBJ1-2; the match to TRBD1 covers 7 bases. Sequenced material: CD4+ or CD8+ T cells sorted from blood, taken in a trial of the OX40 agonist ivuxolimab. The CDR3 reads CRKGAPGYTF. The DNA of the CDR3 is TGCAGAAAGGGGGCGCCTGGCTACACCTTC.